Listed here is a single T cell receptor (beta chain). Antigen: not known. These data originate in a study of response to subunit inactivated influenza vaccine. Study observations and caveats: Researchers suggested that each seasonal influenza vaccination recruits few new T cells.

TCRdb ran MiXCR on the RT-PCR reads and lists one entry per CDR3 protein. The sample holds 290,000 or so distinct CDR3 sequences, roughly 20% seen once. Trimming stripped 4 bases from V and 7 bases from J, with 13 bases between. This CDR3 is built from 13 residues. The J gene is TRBJ1-2, the V gene TRBV12-3 or TRBV12-4; the D gene is possibly TRBD1 (6 bases). The receptor comes from a man between 50 and 70 years old who received an inactivated influenza vaccine. The material was PBMCs from blood, obtained less than 22 months after vaccination. The CDR3 region is CASSYPGAVGYTF. CDR3 DNA sequence: TGTGCCAGCAGTTATCCAGGGGCAGTTGGCTACACCTTC.